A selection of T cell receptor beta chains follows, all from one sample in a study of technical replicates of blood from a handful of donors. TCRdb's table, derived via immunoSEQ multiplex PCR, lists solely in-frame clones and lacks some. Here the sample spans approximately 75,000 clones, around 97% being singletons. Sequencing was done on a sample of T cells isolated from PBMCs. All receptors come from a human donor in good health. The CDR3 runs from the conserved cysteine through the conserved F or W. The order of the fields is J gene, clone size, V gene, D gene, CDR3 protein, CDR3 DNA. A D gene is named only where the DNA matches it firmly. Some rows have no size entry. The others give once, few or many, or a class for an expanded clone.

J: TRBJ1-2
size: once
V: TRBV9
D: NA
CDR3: CASSANIKPGQLNYGYTF
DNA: TGTGCCAGCAGCGCGAACATCAAACCCGGACAGCTTAACTATGGCTACACCTTC

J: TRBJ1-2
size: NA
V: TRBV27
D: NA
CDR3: CASSFLGQTWNNYGYTF
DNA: TGTGCCAGCAGCTTTTTAGGACAGACGTGGAATAACTATGGCTACACCTTC

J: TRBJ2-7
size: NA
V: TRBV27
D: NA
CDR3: CASSLSGINEQYF
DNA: TGTGCCAGCAGTTTATCGGGCATAAACGAGCAGTACTTC

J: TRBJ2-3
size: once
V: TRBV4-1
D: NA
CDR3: CASSQVNSRSDTQYF
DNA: TGCGCCAGCAGCCAAGTGAATTCCCGGTCAGATACGCAGTATTTT

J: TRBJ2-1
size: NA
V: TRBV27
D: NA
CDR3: CASSFIQNYNEQFF
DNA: TGTGCCAGCAGTTTTATCCAGAACTACAATGAGCAGTTCTTC

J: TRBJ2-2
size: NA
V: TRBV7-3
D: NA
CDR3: CASSLISQNTGELFF
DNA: TGTGCCAGCAGCTTAATTAGCCAGAACACCGGGGAGCTGTTTTTT

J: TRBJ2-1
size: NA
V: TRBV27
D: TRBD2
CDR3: CASSLSPGTSVNEQFF
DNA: TGTGCCAGCAGTTTATCGCCAGGGACTAGCGTCAATGAGCAGTTCTTC

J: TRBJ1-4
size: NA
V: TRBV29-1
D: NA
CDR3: CSVVQLNNEKLFF
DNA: TGCAGCGTCGTCCAACTCAATAATGAAAAACTGTTTTTT

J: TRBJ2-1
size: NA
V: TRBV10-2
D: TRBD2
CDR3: CASSEGLAGYNEQFF
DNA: TGCGCCAGCAGCGAGGGACTAGCGGGTTACAATGAGCAGTTCTTC

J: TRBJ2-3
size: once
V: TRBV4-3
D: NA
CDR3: CASSQDILGEADTQYF
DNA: TGCGCCAGCAGCCAAGATATTTTGGGGGAGGCAGATACGCAGTATTTT

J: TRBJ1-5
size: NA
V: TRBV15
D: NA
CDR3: CATSRDEAGVQPQHF
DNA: TGTGCCACCAGCAGAGATGAGGCAGGGGTTCAGCCCCAGCATTTT

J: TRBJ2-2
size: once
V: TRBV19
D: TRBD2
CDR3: CASSFSGSSTGELFF
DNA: TGTGCCAGTAGTTTTAGCGGGAGTAGCACCGGGGAGCTGTTTTTT

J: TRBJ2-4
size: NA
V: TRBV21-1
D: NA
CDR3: CASSNGGPGLAGGPGIQYF
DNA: TGTGCCAGCAGCAATGGGGGGCCAGGACTAGCGGGAGGGCCCGGCATTCAGTACTTC

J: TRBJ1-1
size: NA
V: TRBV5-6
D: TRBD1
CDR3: CASSLGGAGAFF
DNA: TGTGCCAGCAGCTTAGGGGGCGCGGGAGCTTTCTTT

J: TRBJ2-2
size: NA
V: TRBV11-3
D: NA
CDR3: CASSLLGELFF
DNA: TGTGCCAGCAGCTTACTCGGGGAGCTGTTTTTT

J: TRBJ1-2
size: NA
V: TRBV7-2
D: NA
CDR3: CASSLRGGPKGGYTF
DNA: TGTGCCAGCAGCTTACGCGGGGGACCCAAGGGTGGCTACACCTTC

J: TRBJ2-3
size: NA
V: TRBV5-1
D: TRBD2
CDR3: CASSFVTSGRTDTQYF
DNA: TGCGCCAGCAGCTTTGTCACTAGCGGGAGAACAGATACGCAGTATTTT

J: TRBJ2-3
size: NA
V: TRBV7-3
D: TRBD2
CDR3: CASSSGTSGNTDTQYF
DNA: TGTGCCAGCAGCTCCGGGACTAGCGGGAACACAGATACGCAGTATTTT

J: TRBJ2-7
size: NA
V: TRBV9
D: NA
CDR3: CASSVEGRGYEQYF
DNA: TGTGCCAGCAGCGTAGAGGGCAGGGGATACGAGCAGTACTTC

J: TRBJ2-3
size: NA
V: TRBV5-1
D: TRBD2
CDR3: CASSPWTSGNGDTQYF
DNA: TGCGCCAGCAGCCCCTGGACTAGCGGGAATGGAGATACGCAGTATTTT

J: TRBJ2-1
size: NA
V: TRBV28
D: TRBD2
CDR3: CASTGTSGYNEQFF
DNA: TGTGCCAGCACCGGGACTAGCGGCTACAATGAGCAGTTCTTC

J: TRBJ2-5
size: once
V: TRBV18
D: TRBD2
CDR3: CASSTVTTSGRETQYF
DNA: TGTGCCAGCTCAACTGTCACGACTAGCGGCCGAGAGACCCAGTACTTC

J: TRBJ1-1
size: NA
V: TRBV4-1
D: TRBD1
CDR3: CASSQGQGDPAFF
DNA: TGCGCCAGCAGCCAAGGACAGGGGGATCCGGCTTTCTTT

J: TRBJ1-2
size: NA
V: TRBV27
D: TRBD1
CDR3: CASSLSGTGNGYTF
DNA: TGTGCCAGCAGTTTGTCAGGGACAGGGAATGGCTACACCTTC

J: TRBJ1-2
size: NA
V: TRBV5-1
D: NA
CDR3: CASSLDREGYTF
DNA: TGCGCCAGCAGCTTGGACAGGGAAGGCTACACCTTC

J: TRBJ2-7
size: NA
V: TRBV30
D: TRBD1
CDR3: CAWAPGTGGPEQYF
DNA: TGTGCCTGGGCCCCCGGGACAGGGGGCCCCGAGCAGTACTTC

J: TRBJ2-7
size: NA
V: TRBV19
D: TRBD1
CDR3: CASSMGQRGYEQYF
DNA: TGTGCCAGTAGTATGGGACAGAGAGGTTACGAGCAGTACTTC

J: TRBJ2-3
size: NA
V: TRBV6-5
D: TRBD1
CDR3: CASSYGQGQTDTQYF
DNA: TGTGCCAGCAGTTATGGACAGGGACAAACAGATACGCAGTATTTT

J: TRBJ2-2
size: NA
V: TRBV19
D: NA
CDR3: CASSTGVNTGELFF
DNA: TGTGCCAGTAGTACCGGGGTCAACACCGGGGAGCTGTTTTTT

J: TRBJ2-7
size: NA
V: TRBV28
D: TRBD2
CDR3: CASSFAGEAKDEQYF
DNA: TGTGCCAGCAGTTTCGCGGGGGAAGCTAAAGACGAGCAGTACTTC

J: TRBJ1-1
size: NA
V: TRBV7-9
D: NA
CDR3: CASSPGGALNEAFF
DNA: TGTGCCAGCAGCCCGGGGGGGGCGCTGAATGAAGCTTTCTTT

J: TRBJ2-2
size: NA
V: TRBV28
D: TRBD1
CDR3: CASSLTTGATGELFF
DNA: TGTGCCAGCAGTTTAACGACAGGGGCAACCGGGGAGCTGTTTTTT

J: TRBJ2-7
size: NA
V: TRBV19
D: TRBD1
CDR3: CASSIRGQGYEQYF
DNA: TGTGCCAGTAGTATAAGGGGACAGGGCTACGAGCAGTACTTC

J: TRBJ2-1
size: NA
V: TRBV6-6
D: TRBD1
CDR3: CASSYTRDRDDEQFF
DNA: TGTGCCAGCAGTTACACCCGGGACAGGGATGATGAGCAGTTCTTC